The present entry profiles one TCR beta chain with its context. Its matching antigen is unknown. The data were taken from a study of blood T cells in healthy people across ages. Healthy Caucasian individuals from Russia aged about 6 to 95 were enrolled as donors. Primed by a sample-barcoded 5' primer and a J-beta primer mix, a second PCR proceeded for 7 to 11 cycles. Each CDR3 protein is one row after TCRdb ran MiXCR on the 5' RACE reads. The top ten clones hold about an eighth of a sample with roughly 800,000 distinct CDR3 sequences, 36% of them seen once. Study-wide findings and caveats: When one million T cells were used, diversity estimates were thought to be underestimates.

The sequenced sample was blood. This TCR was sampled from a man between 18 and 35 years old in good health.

CDR3 protein: CASSLAEGGNQPQHF. The CDR3 DNA follows: TGTGCCAGCAGCTTAGCGGAGGGAGGGAATCAGCCCCAGCATTTT. The J gene is TRBJ1-5, the V gene TRBV7-8; the D is unclear. The germline V gene encodes CDR1 SGHVS and CDR2 FQNEAQ. CDR3 length equals 15 residues. Trimming took 0 bases from V and 4 from J, leaving 10 bases between them.